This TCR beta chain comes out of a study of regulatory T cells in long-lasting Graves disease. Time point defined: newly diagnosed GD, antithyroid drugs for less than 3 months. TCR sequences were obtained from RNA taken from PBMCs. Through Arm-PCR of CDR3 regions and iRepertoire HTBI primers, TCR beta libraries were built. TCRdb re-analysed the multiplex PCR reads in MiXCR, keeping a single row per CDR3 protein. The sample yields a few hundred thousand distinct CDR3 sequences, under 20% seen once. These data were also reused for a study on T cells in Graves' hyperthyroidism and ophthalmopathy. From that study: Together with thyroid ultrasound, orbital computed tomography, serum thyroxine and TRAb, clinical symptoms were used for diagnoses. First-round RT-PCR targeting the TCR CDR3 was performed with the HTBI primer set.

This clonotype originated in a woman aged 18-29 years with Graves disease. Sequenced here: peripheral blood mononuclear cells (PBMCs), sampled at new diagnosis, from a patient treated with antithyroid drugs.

CDR3 DNA: TGTGCCACTCAGGCTCGGGGCGGCGGCAATCAGCCCCAGCATTTT. It yields the protein CATQARGGGNQPQHF. The chain links TRBV24-1 to TRBJ1-5; weak D call: TRBD1 (5 bases). Germline V gene lookup returns CDR1 KGHDR and CDR2 SFDVKD. V lost 10 bases, J lost 2 bases, and 17 bases lay in between. This CDR3 has 15 amino acids.